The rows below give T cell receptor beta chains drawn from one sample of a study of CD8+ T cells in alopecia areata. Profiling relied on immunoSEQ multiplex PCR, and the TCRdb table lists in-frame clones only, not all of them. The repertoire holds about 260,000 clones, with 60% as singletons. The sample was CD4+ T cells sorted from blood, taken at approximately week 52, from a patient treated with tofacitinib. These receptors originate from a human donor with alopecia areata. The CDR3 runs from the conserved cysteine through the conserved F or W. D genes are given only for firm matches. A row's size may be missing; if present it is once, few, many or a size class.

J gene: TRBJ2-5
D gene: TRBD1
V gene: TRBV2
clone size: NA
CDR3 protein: CASSALTGTGHQYF
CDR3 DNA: TGTGCCAGCAGTGCGTTGACCGGGACAGGCCATCAGTACTTC

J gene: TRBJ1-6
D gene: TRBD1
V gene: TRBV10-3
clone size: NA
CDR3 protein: CAIRTGVDSPLHF
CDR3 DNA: TGTGCCATCAGAACAGGGGTGGATTCACCCCTCCACTTT

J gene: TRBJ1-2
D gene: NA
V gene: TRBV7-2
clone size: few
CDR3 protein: CASRAGVGYTF
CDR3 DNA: TGTGCCAGCCGTGCAGGGGTTGGCTACACCTTC

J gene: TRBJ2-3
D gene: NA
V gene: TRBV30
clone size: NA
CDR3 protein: CACTGGRLDTQYF
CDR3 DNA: TGTGCCTGTACGGGGGGCCGACTAGATACGCAGTATTTT

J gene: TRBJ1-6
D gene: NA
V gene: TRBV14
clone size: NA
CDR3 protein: CASSPGLGNSPLHF
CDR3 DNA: TGTGCCAGCAGCCCGGGACTGGGAAATTCACCCCTCCACTTT

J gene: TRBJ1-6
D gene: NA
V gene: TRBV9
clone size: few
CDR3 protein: CASSAGLQLHF
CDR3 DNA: TGTGCCAGCAGCGCGGGACTACAACTCCACTTT

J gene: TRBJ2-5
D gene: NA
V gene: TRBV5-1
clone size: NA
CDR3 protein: CASSRGREETQYF
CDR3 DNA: TGCGCCAGCAGCCGGGGGCGGGAAGAGACCCAGTACTTC

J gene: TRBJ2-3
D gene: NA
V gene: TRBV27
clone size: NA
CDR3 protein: CASSPTRDWRTDTQYF
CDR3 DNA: TGTGCCAGCAGCCCAACCCGGGACTGGAGAACAGATACGCAGTATTTT

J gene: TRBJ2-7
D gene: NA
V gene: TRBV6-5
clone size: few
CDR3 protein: CASSALPGNYEQYF
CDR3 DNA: TGTGCCAGCAGTGCACTACCCGGGAACTACGAGCAGTACTTC

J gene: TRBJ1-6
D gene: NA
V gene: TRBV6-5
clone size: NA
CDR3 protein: CASSEGLLRPLHF
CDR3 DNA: TGTGCCAGCAGTGAGGGCCTACTTAGACCCCTCCACTTT

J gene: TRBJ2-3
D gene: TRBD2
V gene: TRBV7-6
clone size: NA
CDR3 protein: CASSPRGGTDTQYF
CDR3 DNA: TGTGCCAGCAGCCCGCGGGGGGGCACAGATACGCAGTATTTT

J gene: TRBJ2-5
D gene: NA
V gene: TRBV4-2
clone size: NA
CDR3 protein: CASSQDKGGTQYF
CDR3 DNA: TGTGCCAGCAGCCAAGATAAGGGAGGGACCCAGTACTTC

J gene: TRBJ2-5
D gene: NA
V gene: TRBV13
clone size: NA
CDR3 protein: CASRTSGHQETQYF
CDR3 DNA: TGTGCCAGCAGAACCTCGGGGCACCAAGAGACCCAGTACTTC

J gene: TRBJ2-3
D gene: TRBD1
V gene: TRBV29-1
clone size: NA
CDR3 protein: CSALRDRGTDTQYF
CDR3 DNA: TGCAGCGCCCTCAGGGACAGGGGCACAGATACGCAGTATTTT

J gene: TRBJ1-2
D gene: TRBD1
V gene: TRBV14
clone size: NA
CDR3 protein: CASSQNRGNGYTF
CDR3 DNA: TGTGCCAGCAGCCAAAACAGGGGGAATGGCTACACCTTC

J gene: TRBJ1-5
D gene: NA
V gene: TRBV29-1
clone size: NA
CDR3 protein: CSVEVLPNQPQHF
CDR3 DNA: TGCAGCGTTGAAGTACTGCCTAATCAGCCCCAGCATTTT

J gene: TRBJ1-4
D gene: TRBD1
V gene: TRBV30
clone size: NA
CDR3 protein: CACWTGGDEKLFF
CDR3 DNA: TGTGCCTGTTGGACAGGGGGCGATGAAAAACTGTTTTTT

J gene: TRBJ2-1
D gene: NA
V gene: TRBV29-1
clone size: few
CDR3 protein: CSVRSGQQFF
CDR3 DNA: TGCAGCGTTCGGTCGGGACAGCAGTTCTTC

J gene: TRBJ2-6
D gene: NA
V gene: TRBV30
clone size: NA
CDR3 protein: CAWSGREMGANVLTF
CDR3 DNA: TGTGCCTGGAGTGGTAGGGAGATGGGGGCCAACGTCCTGACTTTC

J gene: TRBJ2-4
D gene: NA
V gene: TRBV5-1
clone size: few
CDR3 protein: CASRRGDQNIQYF
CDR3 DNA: TGCGCCAGCAGAAGGGGGGACCAAAACATTCAGTACTTC

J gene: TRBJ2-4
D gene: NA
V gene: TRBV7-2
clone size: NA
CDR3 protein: CASSLERSAGQQPPKYF
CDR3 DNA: TGTGCCAGCAGCTTAGAAAGGAGTGCGGGACAGCAACCCCCCAAGTACTTC

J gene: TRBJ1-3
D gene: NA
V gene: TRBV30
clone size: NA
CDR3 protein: CACKGNTIYF
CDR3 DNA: TGTGCCTGCAAAGGAAACACCATATATTTT

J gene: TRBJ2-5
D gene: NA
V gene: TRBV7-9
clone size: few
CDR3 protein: CASSPQASSGETQYF
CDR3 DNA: TGTGCCAGCAGCCCACAGGCATCCTCTGGGGAGACCCAGTACTTC

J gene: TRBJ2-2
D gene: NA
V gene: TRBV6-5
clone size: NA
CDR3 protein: CASSYSMLAGELFF
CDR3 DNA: TGTGCCAGCAGTTACTCGATGCTCGCCGGGGAGCTGTTTTTT

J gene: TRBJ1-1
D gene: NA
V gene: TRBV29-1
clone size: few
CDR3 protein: CSVGALMNTEAFF
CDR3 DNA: TGCAGCGTTGGAGCCTTAATGAACACTGAAGCTTTCTTT

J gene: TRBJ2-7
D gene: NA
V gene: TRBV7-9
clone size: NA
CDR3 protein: CASRGPGEQYF
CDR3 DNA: TGTGCCAGCAGGGGGCCTGGCGAGCAGTACTTC

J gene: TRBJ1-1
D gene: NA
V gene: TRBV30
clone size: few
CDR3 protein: CAWSVGGPEAFF
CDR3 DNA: TGTGCCTGGAGTGTGGGGGGACCTGAAGCTTTCTTT

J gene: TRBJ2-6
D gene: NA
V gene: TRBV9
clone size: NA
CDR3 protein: CASSPPAGALRGANVLTF
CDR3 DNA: TGTGCCAGCAGCCCCCCCGCAGGTGCCCTAAGGGGGGCCAACGTCCTGACTTTC

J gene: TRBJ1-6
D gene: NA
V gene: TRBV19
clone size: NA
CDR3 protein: CASSWRLKGGYNSPLHF
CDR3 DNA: TGTGCCAGTAGCTGGCGATTAAAGGGGGGTTACAATTCACCCCTCCACTTT

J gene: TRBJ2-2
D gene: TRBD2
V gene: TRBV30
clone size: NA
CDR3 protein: CAPKDVRTSGDLTGELFF
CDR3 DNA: TGTGCGCCGAAGGACGTTAGGACTAGCGGGGATTTAACCGGGGAGCTGTTTTTT

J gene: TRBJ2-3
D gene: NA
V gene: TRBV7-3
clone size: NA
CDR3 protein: CASSMGQRNTDTQYF
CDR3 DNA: TGTGCCAGCAGCATGGGGCAGAGGAACACAGATACGCAGTATTTT

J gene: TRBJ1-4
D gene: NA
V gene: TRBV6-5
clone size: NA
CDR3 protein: CASSYSSTAFNEKLFF
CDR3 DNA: TGTGCCAGCAGTTACTCTTCCACAGCCTTTAATGAAAAACTGTTTTTT

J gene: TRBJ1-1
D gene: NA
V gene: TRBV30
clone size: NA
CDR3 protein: CAWRAGSNTEAFF
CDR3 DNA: TGTGCCTGGAGAGCTGGATCGAACACTGAAGCTTTCTTT

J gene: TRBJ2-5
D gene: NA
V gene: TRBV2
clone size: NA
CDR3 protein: CASRYRLLWETQYF
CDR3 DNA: TGTGCCAGCAGATACCGACTTCTTTGGGAGACCCAGTACTTC

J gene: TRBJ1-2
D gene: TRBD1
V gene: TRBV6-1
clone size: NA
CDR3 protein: CASSDQGALGYTF
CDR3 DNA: TGTGCCAGCAGTGACCAGGGGGCGCTTGGCTACACCTTC

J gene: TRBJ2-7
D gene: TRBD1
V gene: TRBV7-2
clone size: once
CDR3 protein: CASRNAGQGNEQYF
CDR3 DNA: TGTGCCAGCAGAAATGCCGGACAGGGAAACGAGCAGTACTTC

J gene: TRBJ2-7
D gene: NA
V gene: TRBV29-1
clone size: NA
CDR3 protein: CSVNRGDEQYF
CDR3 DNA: TGCAGCGTGAATCGAGGAGACGAGCAGTACTTC

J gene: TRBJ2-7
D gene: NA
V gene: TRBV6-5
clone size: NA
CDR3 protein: CASSYSLFSEQYF
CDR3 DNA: TGTGCCAGCAGTTACTCGCTCTTTTCCGAGCAGTACTTC

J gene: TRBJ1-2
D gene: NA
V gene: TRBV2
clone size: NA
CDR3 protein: CASSEGGKRGYTF
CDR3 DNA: TGTGCCAGCAGTGAAGGAGGAAAGAGGGGCTACACCTTC

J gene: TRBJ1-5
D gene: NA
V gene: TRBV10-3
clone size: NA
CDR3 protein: CASSQGNQPQHF
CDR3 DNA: TGTGCCAGCAGTCAGGGCAATCAGCCCCAGCATTTT

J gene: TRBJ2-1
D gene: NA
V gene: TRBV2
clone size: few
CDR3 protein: CASSENNEQFF
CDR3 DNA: TGTGCCAGCAGTGAGAACAATGAGCAGTTCTTC

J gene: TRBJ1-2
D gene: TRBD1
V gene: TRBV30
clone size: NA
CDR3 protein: CAWSKGAHGYTF
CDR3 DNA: TGTGCCTGGAGTAAGGGGGCGCATGGCTACACCTTC

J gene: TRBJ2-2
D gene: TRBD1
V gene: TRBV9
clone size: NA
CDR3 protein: CASSVALRDRTELFF
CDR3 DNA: TGTGCCAGCAGCGTAGCGTTGAGGGACAGGACGGAGCTGTTTTTT

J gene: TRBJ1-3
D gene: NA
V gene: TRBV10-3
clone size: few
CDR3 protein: CAISDSAISGNTIYF
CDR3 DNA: TGTGCCATCAGTGATTCGGCTATATCTGGAAACACCATATATTTT

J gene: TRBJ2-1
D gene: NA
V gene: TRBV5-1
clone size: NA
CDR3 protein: CASSPIPGDEQFF
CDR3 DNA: TGCGCCAGCAGCCCAATTCCGGGCGATGAGCAGTTCTTC

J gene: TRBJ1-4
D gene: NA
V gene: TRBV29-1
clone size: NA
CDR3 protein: CSVRQGGNEKLFF
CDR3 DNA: TGCAGCGTTCGCCAAGGGGGTAATGAAAAACTGTTTTTT

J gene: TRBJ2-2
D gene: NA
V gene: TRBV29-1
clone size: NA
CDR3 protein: CSVTLNRVGELFF
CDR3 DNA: TGCAGCGTTACCCTGAACAGGGTTGGGGAGCTGTTTTTT